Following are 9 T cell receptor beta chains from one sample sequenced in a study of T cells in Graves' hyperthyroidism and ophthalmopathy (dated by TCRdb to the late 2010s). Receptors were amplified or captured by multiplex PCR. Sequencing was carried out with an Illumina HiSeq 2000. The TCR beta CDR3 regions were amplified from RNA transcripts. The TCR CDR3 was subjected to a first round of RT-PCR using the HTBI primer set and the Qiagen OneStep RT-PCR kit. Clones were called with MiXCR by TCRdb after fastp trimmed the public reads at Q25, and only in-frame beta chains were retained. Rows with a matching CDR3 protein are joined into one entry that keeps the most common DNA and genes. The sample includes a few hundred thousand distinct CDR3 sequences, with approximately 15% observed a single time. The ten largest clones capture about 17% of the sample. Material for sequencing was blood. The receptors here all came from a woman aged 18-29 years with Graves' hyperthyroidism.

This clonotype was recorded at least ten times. The CDR3 loop reads CASRNPLTGQETQYF. DNA of the CDR3: TGTGCCAGCAGAAACCCCCTCACCGGACAAGAGACCCAGTACTTC. The rearrangement links TRBV7-9 to TRBJ2-5, with D uncertain. The CDR3 is 15 residues long. Germline V lookup: CDR1 SEHNR, CDR2 FQNEAQ (reference sequence). V lost 6 bases, J lost 2 bases, and 16 bases lay in between.

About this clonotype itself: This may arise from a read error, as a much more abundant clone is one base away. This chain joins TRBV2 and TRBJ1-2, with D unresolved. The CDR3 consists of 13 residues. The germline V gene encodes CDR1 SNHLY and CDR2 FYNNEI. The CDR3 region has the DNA TGTGCCAGCAGTTTAGCTCAAGAGGACTTCCAGGCCTTC. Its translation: CASSLAQEDFQAF.

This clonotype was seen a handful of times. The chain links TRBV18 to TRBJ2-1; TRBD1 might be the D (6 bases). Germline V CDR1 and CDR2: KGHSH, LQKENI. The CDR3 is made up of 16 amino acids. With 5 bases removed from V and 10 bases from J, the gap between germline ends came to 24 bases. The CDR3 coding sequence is TGTGCCAGCTCATCAGGGGTTAATAACCCCCAGGACGAGCAGTTCTTC. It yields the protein CASSSGVNNPQDEQFF.

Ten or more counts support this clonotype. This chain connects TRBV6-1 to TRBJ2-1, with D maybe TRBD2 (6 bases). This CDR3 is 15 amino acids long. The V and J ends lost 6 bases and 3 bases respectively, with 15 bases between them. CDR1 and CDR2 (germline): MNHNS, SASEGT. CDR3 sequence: CASRKGRDLYNEQFF. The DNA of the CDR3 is TGTGCCAGCAGGAAAGGGCGGGACCTCTACAATGAGCAGTTCTTC.

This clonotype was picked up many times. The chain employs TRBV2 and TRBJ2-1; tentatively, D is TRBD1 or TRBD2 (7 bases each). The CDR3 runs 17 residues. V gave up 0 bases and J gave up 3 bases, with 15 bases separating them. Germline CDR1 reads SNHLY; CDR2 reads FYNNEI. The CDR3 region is CASSEAQGGDHYNEQFF. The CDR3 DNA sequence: TGTGCCAGCAGTGAAGCTCAGGGGGGGGATCACTACAATGAGCAGTTCTTC. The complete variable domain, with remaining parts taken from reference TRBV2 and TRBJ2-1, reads EPEVTQTPSHQVTQMGQEVILRCVPISNHLYFYWYRQILGQKVEFLVSFYNNEISEKSEIFDDQFSVERPDGSNFTLKIRSTKLEDSAMYFCASSEAQGGDHYNEQFFGPGTRLTVL.

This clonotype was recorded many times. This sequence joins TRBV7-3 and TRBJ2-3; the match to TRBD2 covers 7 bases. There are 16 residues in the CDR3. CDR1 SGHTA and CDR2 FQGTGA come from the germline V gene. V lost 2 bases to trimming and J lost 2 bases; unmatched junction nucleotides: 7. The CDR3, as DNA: TGTGCCAGCAGCTTATTCGGGGGAGGGGACACAGATACGCAGTATTTT. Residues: CASSLFGGGDTDTQYF. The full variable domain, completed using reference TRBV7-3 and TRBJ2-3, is GAGVSQTPSNKVTEKGKYVELRCDPISGHTALYWYRQSLGQGPEFLIYFQGTGAADDSGLPNDRFFAVRPEGSVSTLKIQRTERGDSAVYLCASSLFGGGDTDTQYFGPGTRLTVL.

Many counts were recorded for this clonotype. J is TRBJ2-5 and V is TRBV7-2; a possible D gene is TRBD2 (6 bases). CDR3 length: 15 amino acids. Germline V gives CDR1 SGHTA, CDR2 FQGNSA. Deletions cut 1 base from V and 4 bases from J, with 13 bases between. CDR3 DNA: TGTGCCAGCAGCTTAGTAACGGGAGAAGGAGAGACCCAGTACTTC. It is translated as CASSLVTGEGETQYF.

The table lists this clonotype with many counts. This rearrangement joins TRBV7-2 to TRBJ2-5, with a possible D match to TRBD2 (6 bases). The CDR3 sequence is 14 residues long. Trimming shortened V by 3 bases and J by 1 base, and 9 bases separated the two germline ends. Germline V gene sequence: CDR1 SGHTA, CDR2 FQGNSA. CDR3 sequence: CASSFRRGQETQYF. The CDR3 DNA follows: TGTGCCAGCAGCTTTAGGAGGGGCCAAGAGACCCAGTACTTC.

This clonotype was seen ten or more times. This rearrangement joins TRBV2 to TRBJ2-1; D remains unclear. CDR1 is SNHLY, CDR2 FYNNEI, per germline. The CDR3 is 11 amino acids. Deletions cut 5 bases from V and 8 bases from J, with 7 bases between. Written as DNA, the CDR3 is TGTGCCAGCAGTAAAGTCTATGAGCAGTTCTTC. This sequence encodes CASSKVYEQFF.